This T cell receptor beta chain was documented in a study of CD8 T cells in acute hepatitis C reinfection. This table comes from immunoSEQ multiplex PCR, and its TCRdb copy is limited to in-frame clones, with some not included. The sample includes around 34,000 clones, around 87% seen only once; the top ten take 0.5%. Indicated time point: naive CD8 control sorted from an acute-time-point sample. Dead cells were excluded, and live cells stained for CD3, CD8 and CD45RO. Trimming pared 0 bases from V and 8 bases from J, leaving 6 bases between. CDR1 and CDR2 (germline): SGDLS, YYNGEE. The CDR3 spans 12 residues.

The TCR was taken from a man younger than 40 with chronic hepatitis C. Specimen: naive CD8+ T cells from PBMCs. The chain carries TRBV9 and TRBJ2-1; tentative D call: TRBD2 (5 bases). The CDR3: CASSVGGHEQFF. The CDR3 DNA sequence: TGTGCCAGCAGCGTAGGAGGGCATGAGCAGTTCTTC.